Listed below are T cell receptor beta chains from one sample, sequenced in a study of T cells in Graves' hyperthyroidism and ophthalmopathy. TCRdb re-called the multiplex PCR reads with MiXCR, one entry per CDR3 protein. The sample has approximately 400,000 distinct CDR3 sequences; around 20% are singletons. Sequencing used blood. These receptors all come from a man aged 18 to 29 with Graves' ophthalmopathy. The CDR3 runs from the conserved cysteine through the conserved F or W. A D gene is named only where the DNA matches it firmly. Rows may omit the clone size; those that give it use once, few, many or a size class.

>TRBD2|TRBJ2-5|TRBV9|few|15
CASSVAGGRGETQYF
TGTGCCAGCAGCGTAGCGGGGGGGAGGGGGGAGACCCAGTACTTC
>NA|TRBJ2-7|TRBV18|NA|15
CASSPPGLSPYEQYF
TGTGCCAGCTCACCGCCGGGACTGTCGCCCTACGAGCAGTACTTC
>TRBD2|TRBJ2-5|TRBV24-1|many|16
CATSAPGTSGQETQYF
TGTGCCACCAGTGCCCCCGGGACTAGCGGACAAGAGACCCAGTACTTC
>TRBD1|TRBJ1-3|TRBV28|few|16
CASSLTQGAGGNTIYF
TGTGCCAGCAGTTTAACACAGGGGGCGGGTGGAAACACCATATATTTT
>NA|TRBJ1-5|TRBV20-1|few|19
CSARVGGAISTYSNQPQHF
TGCAGTGCTAGAGTGGGGGGCGCGATCTCAACGTATAGCAATCAGCCCCAGCATTTT
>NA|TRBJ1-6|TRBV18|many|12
CASSPYNSPLHF
TGTGCCAGCTCGCCCTATAATTCACCCCTCCACTTT
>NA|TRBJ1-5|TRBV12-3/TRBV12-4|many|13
CASRRAPAAPQHF
TGTGCCAGCAGAAGAGCCCCCGCCGCGCCCCAGCATTTT
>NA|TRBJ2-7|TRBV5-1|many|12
CASGPGGYEQYF
TGCGCCAGCGGCCCAGGGGGGTACGAGCAGTACTTC
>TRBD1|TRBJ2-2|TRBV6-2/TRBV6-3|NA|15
CASGLTGGAPGELFF
TGTGCCAGCGGGTTGACAGGGGGCGCACCCGGGGAGCTGTTTTTT
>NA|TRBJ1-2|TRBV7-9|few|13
CASSPQTEDGYTF
TGTGCCAGCAGCCCCCAGACAGAAGATGGCTACACCTTC
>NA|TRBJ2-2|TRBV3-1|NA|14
CASSQSGPNGELFF
TGTGCCAGCAGCCAGAGTGGTCCGAACGGGGAGCTGTTTTTT
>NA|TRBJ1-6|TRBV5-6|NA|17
CASSLFGGPGRDSPLHF
TGTGCCAGCAGCTTGTTTGGGGGGCCAGGGCGGGATTCACCCCTCCACTTT
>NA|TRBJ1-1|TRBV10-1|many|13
CASSAHLQGEAFF
TGCGCCAGCAGCGCCCACCTGCAGGGCGAAGCTTTCTTT
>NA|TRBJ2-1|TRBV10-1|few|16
CASSEEVGPRDNEQFF
TGCGCCAGCAGTGAAGAGGTGGGCCCTCGAGACAATGAGCAGTTCTTC
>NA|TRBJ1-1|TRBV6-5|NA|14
CASGRSGTNTEAFF
TGTGCCAGCGGCCGGTCCGGGACGAACACTGAAGCTTTCTTT
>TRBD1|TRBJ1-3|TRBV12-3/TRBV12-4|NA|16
CASSQGDRGIGNTIYF
TGTGCCAGCAGCCAGGGGGACAGGGGGATTGGAAACACCATATATTTT
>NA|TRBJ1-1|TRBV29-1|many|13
CSVETQTNTEAFF
TGCAGCGTTGAAACTCAGACTAACACTGAAGCTTTCTTT
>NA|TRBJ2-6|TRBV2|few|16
CASSVDRKAGANVLTF
TGTGCCAGCAGTGTGGACAGAAAGGCTGGGGCCAACGTCCTGACTTTC
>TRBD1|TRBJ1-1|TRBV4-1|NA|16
CASSQGTATQNTEAFF
TGCGCCAGCAGCCAGGGGACAGCGACGCAGAACACTGAAGCTTTCTTT
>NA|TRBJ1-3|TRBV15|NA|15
CATSRDDYSGNTIYF
TGTGCCACCAGCAGAGATGACTACTCTGGAAACACCATATATTTT
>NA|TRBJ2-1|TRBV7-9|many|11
CASSHHNEQFF
TGTGCCAGCTCCCACCACAATGAGCAGTTCTTC
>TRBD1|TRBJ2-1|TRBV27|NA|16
CASRPGTGGLYNEQFF
TGTGCCAGCAGACCCGGGACAGGGGGTTTGTACAATGAGCAGTTCTTC
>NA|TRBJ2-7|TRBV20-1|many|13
CSARETDTYEQYF
TGCAGTGCTAGAGAAACAGATACCTACGAGCAGTACTTC
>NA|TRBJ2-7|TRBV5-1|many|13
CASSLAYGYEQYF
TGCGCCAGCAGCTTGGCATACGGGTACGAGCAGTACTTC